The rows below give T cell receptor beta chains drawn from one sample of a study of blood T cell repertoires in COVID-19. The method was immunoSEQ multiplex PCR; TCRdb's version includes in-frame clones alone and lacks a portion of them. The sample lists 60,000 to 75,000 clones; around 90% were seen once. The specimen was peripheral blood. All receptors derive from a human donor in a cohort sampled during active COVID-19. The conserved cysteine and the conserved F or W are not part of the CDR3 here. Each record gives: V gene, D gene, J gene, CDR3 protein. D genes are given only for firm matches.

>TRBV5-6|-|TRBJ1-5
ASSPGIYSNQPQH
>TRBV6-2/TRBV6-3|TRBD1|TRBJ1-6
ASSYTYGQGADSPLH
>TRBV24-1|TRBD1|TRBJ2-1
ATSDLASGTGGEQF
>TRBV5-4|TRBD2|TRBJ2-3
ASSVDAGGATDTQY
>TRBV12-5|-|TRBJ2-2
ASGQGADTGELF
>TRBV14|TRBD1|TRBJ2-2
ASSRRDRETGELF
>TRBV7-7|TRBD2|TRBJ2-5
ASSLTSARGGETQY
>TRBV12-5|-|TRBJ2-5
ASGLVQGGGIGFQETQY
>TRBV5-1|-|TRBJ1-1
ASSLEVGNTEAF
>TRBV6-2/TRBV6-3|TRBD2|TRBJ2-7
ASSPPIAGDDTYEQY
>TRBV19|-|TRBJ2-4
ASSIPRGEGQNIQY
>TRBV5-1|TRBD2|TRBJ2-1
ASSFLTSGINEQF
>TRBV11-2|TRBD2|TRBJ2-1
ASSFAGDYNEQF
>TRBV11-2|TRBD2|TRBJ2-3
ASSPGTSGGDTQY
>TRBV10-3|-|TRBJ1-4
AISESRGATNEKLF
>TRBV5-1|TRBD1|TRBJ2-7
ASSLAGTGYSYEQY
>TRBV27|-|TRBJ2-5
ASSLNGRGETQY
>TRBV7-8|-|TRBJ2-1
ASSLVFTRSSYNEQF
>TRBV28|TRBD1|TRBJ1-5
ASSPTGTGGGLGYSNQPQH
>TRBV7-2|-|TRBJ2-1
ASSFASRGAGYNEQF
>TRBV12-3/TRBV12-4|-|TRBJ2-5
ASRPPGEETQY
>TRBV5-1|-|TRBJ2-7
ASSESGDYEQY
>TRBV11-2|TRBD2|TRBJ2-7
ASSSSGGPYEQY
>TRBV19|TRBD1|TRBJ2-7
ASSIVTGGGSSYEQY
>TRBV5-1|TRBD2|TRBJ2-2
ASSLSSGVPNGELF
>TRBV4-1|-|TRBJ2-7
ASSQDPAGTPYEQY
>TRBV19|TRBD2|TRBJ2-1
ASSPSGSRYNEQF